This record concerns one T cell receptor (beta chain) sequence. Antigen: not known. The entry originates in a study of T cells in localized non-small cell lung cancer. General study findings and limits: Longer overall survival was seen with higher T cell density measured in blood.

Sequenced by immunoSEQ multiplex PCR; TCRdb stores in-frame clones only, minus some. The sample shows 25,000 or so clones, 80% to 90% of them seen only once. J was trimmed by 6 bases and V by 5 bases; bases with no gene match: 4. The CDR3 is made up of 13 amino acids. CDR1 and CDR2 from the germline V gene are LNHDA and SQIVND (reference sequence). The material was peripheral blood, obtained before any cancer treatment. This clonotype originated in a female donor over 55 with stage I lung adenocarcinoma. V and J are TRBV19 and TRBJ2-1; 7 nucleotides line up with TRBD2. CDR3 sequence reads: CASSRDYANEQFF. In nucleotides, the CDR3 is TGTGCCAGTAGTCGGGACTACGCCAATGAGCAGTTCTTC.